This TCR beta chain was sequenced during a study of control samples from healthy donors and cancer patients. Trimming removed 4 bases from V and 3 bases from J, with 7 bases in between. Germline-derived CDR1 and CDR2 are LNHDA and SQIVND (reference sequence). This CDR3 has 14 residues. This table comes from immunoSEQ multiplex PCR, and its TCRdb copy is limited to in-frame clones, with some not included. The sample includes about 160,000 clones, 80% to 90% of them seen just once. The chain uses TRBV19 and TRBJ2-6; D ambiguous. This clonotype was obtained from a man younger than 40 in good health. Sequenced sample: blood. CDR3 residues: CASSTLGGANVLTF. The CDR3 DNA follows: TGTGCCAGTAGTACCCTAGGTGGGGCCAACGTCCTGACTTTC. Full variable domain (missing parts from reference TRBV19 and TRBJ2-6): DGGITQSPKYLFRKEGQNVTLSCEQNLNHDAMYWYRQDPGQGLRLIYYSQIVNDFQKGDIAEGYSVSREKKESFPLTVTSAQKNPTAFYLCASSTLGGANVLTFGAGSRLTVL.